This T cell receptor (beta chain) came from a study of T-cell reconstitution after alpha-beta-depleted transplantation in children. In germline, CDR1 is DFQATT, CDR2 SNEGSKA (reference sequence). This CDR3 has 14 residues. V lost 3 bases and J lost 1, with 10 bases in between. Researchers prepared the TCRbeta library using unique molecular identifiers, the study reports. MiXCR was run by TCRdb on the PCR reads, yielding one entry per CDR3 protein. The sample includes almost 400,000 distinct CDR3 sequences, roughly 22% of them seen just once. This clonotype was counted at least ten times. The V and J genes are TRBV20-1 and TRBJ1-5; tentative D call: TRBD1 (6 bases). The sample was PBMCs from the stem cell graft donor, taken from the stem cell graft. This TCR derives from a human donor who donated a stem cell graft to a child with acute myeloid leukemia. CDR3 DNA sequence: TGCAGTGCTAGCCCGGGGGCGAGCAATCAGCCCCAGCATTTT. This encodes CSASPGASNQPQHF.